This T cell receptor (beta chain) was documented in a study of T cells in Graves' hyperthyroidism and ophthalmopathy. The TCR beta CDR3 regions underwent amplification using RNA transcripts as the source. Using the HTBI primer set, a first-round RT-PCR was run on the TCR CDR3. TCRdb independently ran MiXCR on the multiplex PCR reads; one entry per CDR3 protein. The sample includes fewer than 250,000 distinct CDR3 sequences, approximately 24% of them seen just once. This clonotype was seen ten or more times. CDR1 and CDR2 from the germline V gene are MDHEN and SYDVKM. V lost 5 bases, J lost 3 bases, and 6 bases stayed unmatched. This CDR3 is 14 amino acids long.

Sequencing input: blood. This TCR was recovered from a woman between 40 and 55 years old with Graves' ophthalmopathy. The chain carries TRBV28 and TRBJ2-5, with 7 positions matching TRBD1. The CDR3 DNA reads TGTGCCAGCAGTAGAGGTGGACAGGAAGAGACCCAGTACTTC. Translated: CASSRGGQEETQYF.